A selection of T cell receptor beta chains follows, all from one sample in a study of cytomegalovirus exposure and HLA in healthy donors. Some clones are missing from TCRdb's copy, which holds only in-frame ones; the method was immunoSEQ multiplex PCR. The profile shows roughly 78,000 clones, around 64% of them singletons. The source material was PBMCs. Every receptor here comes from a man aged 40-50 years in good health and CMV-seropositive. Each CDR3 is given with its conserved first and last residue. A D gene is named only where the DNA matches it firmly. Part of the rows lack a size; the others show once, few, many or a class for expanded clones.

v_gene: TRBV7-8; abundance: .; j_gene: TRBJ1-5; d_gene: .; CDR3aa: CASSLESGRGSQPQHF; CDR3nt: TGTGCCAGCAGCTTAGAGTCTGGGCGGGGGAGTCAGCCCCAGCATTTT
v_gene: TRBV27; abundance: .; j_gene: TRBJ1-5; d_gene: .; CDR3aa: CASGGLYSNQPQHF; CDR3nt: TGTGCCAGCGGAGGACTGTATAGCAATCAGCCCCAGCATTTT
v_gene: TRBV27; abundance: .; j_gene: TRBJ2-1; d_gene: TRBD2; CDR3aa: CASTPDSWRGYYNEQFF; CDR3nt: TGTGCCAGCACTCCCGACTCCTGGCGGGGGTACTACAATGAGCAGTTCTTC
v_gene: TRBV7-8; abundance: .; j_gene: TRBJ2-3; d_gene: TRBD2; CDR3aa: CASSLELAGGDTDTQYF; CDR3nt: TGTGCCAGCAGCTTAGAGCTAGCGGGGGGGGACACAGATACGCAGTATTTT
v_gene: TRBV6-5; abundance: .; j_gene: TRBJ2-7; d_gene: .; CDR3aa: CASSPGGFLDYEQYF; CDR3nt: TGTGCCAGCAGCCCGGGGGGCTTCCTAGACTACGAGCAGTACTTC
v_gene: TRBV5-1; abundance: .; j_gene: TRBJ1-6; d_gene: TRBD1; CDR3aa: CASSLWEEGASSPLHF; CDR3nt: TGCGCCAGCAGCTTGTGGGAAGAGGGGGCTAGTTCACCCCTCCACTTT
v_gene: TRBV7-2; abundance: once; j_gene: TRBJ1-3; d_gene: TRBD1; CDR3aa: CASSLYGQGRNTIYF; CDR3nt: TGTGCCAGCAGCTTATACGGACAGGGGAGAAACACCATATATTTT
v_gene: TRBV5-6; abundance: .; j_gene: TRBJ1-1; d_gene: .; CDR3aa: CASSSELLPNTEAFF; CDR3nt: TGTGCCAGCAGCTCTGAGCTACTCCCGAACACTGAAGCTTTCTTT
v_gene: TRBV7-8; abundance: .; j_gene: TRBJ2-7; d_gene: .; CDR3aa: CASSLGSVTDEQYF; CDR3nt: TGTGCCAGCAGCTTAGGATCGGTAACAGACGAGCAGTACTTC
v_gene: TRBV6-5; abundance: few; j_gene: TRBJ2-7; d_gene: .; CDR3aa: CASSLQAGSSYEQYF; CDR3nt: TGTGCCAGCAGTTTACAGGCGGGGAGCTCCTACGAGCAGTACTTC
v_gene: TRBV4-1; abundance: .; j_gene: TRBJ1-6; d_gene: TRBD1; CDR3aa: CASSHPSGTGYNSPLHF; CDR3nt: TGCGCCAGCAGCCATCCTTCCGGGACAGGATATAATTCACCCCTCCACTTT
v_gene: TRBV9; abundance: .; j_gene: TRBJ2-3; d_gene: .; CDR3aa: CASSVEAGSTADTQYF; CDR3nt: TGTGCCAGCAGCGTAGAGGCAGGCTCTACGGCAGATACGCAGTATTTT